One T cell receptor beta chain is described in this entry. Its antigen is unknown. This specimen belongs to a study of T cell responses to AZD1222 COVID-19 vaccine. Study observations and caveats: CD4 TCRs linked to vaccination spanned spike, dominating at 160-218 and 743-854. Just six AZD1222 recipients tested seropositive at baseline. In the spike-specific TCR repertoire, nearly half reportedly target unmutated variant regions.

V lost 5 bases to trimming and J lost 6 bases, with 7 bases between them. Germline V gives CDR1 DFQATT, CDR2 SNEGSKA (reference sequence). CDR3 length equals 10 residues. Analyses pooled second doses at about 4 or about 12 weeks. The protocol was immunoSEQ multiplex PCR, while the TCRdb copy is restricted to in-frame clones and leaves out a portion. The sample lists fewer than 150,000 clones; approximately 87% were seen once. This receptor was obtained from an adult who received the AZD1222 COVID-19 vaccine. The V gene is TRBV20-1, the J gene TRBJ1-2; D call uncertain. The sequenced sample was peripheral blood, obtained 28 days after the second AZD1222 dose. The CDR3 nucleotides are TGCAGTGCTGAGGGAAATGGCTACACCTTC. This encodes CSAEGNGYTF.